This passage covers 3 T cell receptor beta chains from one sample sequenced in a study of T cells in Graves' hyperthyroidism and ophthalmopathy. Amplified TCR beta CDR3 regions derived from RNA transcripts. HTBI primers were the set used in a first-round RT-PCR of the TCR CDR3. A single record per CDR3 protein comes from TCRdb applying MiXCR to the multiplex PCR reads. The table records about 360,000 distinct CDR3 sequences, approximately 13% of them present only once. Sequencing input: blood. The source of these receptors is a woman aged 18-35 years with Graves' hyperthyroidism.

At least ten counts were recorded for this clonotype. V gene TRBV12-3 or TRBV12-4 combines with J gene TRBJ2-1; 9 nucleotides match TRBD2. The CDR3 extends over 15 amino acids. The V segment lost 6 bases and the J segment 7 bases; nucleotides outside the gene matches: 10. Here the CDR3 DNA reads TGTGCCAGCAGCTTAAGCGGGAGGCTGGGAAATGAGCAGTTCTTC. It specifies CASSLSGRLGNEQFF.

This clonotype has at least ten counts. V is TRBV18 and J is TRBJ1-6; 7 bases are a match to TRBD1. The V gene end was trimmed by 3 bases and the J gene end by 7 bases; junction bases not matched to a gene: 3. Germline values: CDR1 KGHSH, CDR2 LQKENI. CDR3 length equals 14 residues. The CDR3 nucleotides are TGTGCCAGCTCACCCGGGACAGAAAATTCACCCCTCCACTTT. Translation gives CASSPGTENSPLHF.

This clonotype was seen many times. The chain links TRBV12-3 or TRBV12-4 to TRBJ1-1; no definite D call. This CDR3 spans 14 amino acids. Trimming pared 4 bases from V and 4 bases from J, leaving 13 bases between. The CDR3 reads CASSSGRRGTEAFF. In DNA form, the CDR3 reads TGTGCCAGCAGTTCTGGTAGGCGGGGCACTGAAGCTTTCTTT.